This T cell receptor (beta chain) originates from a study of blood T cells in healthy people across ages. Broader study findings: One million T cells yielded diversity estimates that were considered underestimates. TCR beta diversity per million T cells fell roughly linearly with age.

The CDR3 runs to 16 residues. V dropped 0 bases and J dropped 0 bases, with 10 bases sitting between them. Germline V lookup: CDR1 SGDLS, CDR2 YYNGEE. A remark on this clonotype: Antigen: not known.

The authors ran a second PCR of 7 to 11 cycles using a sample-barcoded 5' primer and a J-beta primer mix. Each CDR3 protein is one row after TCRdb ran MiXCR on the 5' RACE reads. The data contain 1.4 million to 1.5 million distinct CDR3 sequences, roughly 40% of them singletons. Sequencing input: blood. The gene calls are TRBV9 and TRBJ2-1; no reliable D call. This receptor was taken from a woman aged 18-29 years in good health. The DNA of the CDR3 is TGTGCCAGCAGCGTAGCTTCCAAGAGCTCCTACAATGAGCAGTTCTTC. It is translated as CASSVASKSSYNEQFF. Together with reference TRBV9 and TRBJ2-1, the CDR3 gives the full variable domain: DSGVTQTPKHLITATGQRVTLRCSPRSGDLSVYWYQQSLDQGLQFLIQYYNGEERAKGNILERFSAQQFPDLHSELNLSSLELGDSALYFCASSVASKSSYNEQFFGPGTRLTVL.